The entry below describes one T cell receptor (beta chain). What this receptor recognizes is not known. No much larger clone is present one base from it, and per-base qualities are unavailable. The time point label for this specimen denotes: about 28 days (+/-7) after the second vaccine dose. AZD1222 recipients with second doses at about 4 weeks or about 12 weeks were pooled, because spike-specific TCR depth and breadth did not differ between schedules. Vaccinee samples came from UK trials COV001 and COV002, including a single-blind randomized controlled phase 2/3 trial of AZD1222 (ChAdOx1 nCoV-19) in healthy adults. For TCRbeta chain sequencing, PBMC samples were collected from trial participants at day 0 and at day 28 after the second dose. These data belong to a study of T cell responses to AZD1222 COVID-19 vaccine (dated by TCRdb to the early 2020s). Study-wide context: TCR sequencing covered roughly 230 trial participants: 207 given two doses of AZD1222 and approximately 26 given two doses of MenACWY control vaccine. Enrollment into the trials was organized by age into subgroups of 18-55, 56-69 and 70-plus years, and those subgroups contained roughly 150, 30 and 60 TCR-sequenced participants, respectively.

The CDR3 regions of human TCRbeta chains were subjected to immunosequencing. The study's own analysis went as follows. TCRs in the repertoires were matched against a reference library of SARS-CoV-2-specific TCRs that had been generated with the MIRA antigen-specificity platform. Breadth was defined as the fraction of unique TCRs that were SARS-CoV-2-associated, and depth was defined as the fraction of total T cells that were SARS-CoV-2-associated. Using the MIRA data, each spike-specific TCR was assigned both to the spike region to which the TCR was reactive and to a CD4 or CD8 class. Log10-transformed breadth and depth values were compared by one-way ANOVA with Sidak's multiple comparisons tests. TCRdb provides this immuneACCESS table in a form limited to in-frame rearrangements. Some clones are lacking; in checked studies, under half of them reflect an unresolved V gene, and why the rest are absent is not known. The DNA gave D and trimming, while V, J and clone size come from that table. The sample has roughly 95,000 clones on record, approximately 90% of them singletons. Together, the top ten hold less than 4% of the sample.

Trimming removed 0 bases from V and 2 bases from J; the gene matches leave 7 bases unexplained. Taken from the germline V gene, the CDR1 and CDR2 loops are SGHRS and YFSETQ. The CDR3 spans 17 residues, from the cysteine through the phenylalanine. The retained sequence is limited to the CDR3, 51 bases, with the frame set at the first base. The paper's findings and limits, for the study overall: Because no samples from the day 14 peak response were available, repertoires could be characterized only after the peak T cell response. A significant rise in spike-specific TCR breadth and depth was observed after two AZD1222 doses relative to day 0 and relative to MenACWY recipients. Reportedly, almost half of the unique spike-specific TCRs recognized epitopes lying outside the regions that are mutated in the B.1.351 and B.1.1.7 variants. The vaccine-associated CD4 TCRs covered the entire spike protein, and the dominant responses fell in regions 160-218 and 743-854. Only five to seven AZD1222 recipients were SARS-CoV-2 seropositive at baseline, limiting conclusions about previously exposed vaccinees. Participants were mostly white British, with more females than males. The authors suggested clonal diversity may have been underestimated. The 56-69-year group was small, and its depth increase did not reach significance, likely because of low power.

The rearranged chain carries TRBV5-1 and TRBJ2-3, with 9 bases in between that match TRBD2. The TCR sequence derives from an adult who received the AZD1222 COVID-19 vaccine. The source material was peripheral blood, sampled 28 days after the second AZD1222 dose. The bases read TGCGCCAGCAGCTTGGGCCAGCGGGGGGATCTCACAGATACGCAGTATTTT. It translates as CASSLGQRGDLTDTQYF.